One and the same sample provided the 20 T cell receptor beta chains below, sequenced in a study of cytomegalovirus exposure and HLA in healthy donors. It was with 60 Vbeta and 13 Jbeta primers that the PCR ran. The repertoire was sequenced with immunoSEQ multiplex PCR; TCRdb's copy has only in-frame clones and lacks some. The sample consists of fewer than 250,000 clones, under 85% of them appearing once. Sequencing used PBMCs. The source is a woman between 18 and 29 years old in good health and CMV-seronegative.

CDR3 in DNA: TGTGCCAGCAGTTTATACCGACAGGATGGCTACACCTTC. Translated: CASSLYRQDGYTF. The chain recombines TRBV28 with TRBJ1-2, with a tentative D call TRBD1 (6 bases). Germline values: CDR1 MDHEN, CDR2 SYDVKM. Between the trimmed V and J ends, which lost 1 base and 6 bases, there was a span of 9 bases. The CDR3 is 13 residues long.

The genes are TRBV19 and TRBJ2-1; possible D gene TRBD2, 7 bases. The CDR3 has 15 residues. V lost 1 base to trimming and J lost 5 bases, with 12 bases between them. Germline CDR1 LNHDA, CDR2 SQIVND (reference sequence). The CDR3 DNA sequence: TGTGCCAGTAGTATAGGACGGGGGGCGGACAATGAGCAGTTCTTC. The encoded protein is CASSIGRGADNEQFF.

The genes are TRBV5-4 and TRBJ1-6, with 7 bases fitting TRBD1. CDR3 length: 16 amino acids. From germline, CDR1 is SGHNT and CDR2 YYREEE (reference sequence). J was trimmed by 10 bases and V by 4 bases; bases with no gene match: 14. CDR3: CASSHLQGHLESPLHF. CDR3 in DNA: TGTGCCAGCAGCCATTTACAGGGGCACCTAGAGTCACCCCTCCACTTT.

This chain links TRBV11-3 with TRBJ2-2; the D is unclear. The V gene lost 5 bases and the J gene lost 3 bases, with 4 bases spanning the gap. Germline CDR1 is SGHNT and CDR2 is YENEEA. CDR3 length equals 12 residues. The CDR3 bases are TGTGCCAGCAGCAAGCACACCGGGGAGCTGTTTTTT. This translates into CASSKHTGELFF.

J is TRBJ1-5 and V is TRBV27; no definite D call. Germline CDR1 and CDR2: MNHEY and SMNVEV (reference sequence). The CDR3 has 16 amino acids. Trimming took 3 bases from V and 6 from J, leaving 18 bases between them. CDR3 DNA: TGTGCCAGCAGTTTCAGTCCGGGAGGGAACCGTCAGCCCCAGCATTTT. Translated: CASSFSPGGNRQPQHF.

The gene calls are TRBV19 and TRBJ2-7; possible D gene TRBD2, 5 bases. Trimming removed 5 bases from V and 3 bases from J, with 14 bases in between. CDR3 length equals 14 residues. Germline CDR1 LNHDA, CDR2 SQIVND (reference sequence). The CDR3: CASSFPGNVYEQYF. The CDR3 DNA is TGTGCCAGTAGTTTTCCGGGAAACGTCTACGAGCAGTACTTC. Complete variable domain (other parts from reference TRBV19 and TRBJ2-7): DGGITQSPKYLFRKEGQNVTLSCEQNLNHDAMYWYRQDPGQGLRLIYYSQIVNDFQKGDIAEGYSVSREKKESFPLTVTSAQKNPTAFYLCASSFPGNVYEQYFGPGTRLTVT.

A single count supports this clone. The chain couples TRBV4-1 to TRBJ2-7, with 11 bases matching TRBD2. In germline, CDR1 is MGHRA, CDR2 YSYEKL. This CDR3 contains 16 residues. After removal of 3 bases from V and 4 bases from J, the junction contained 8 bases not matched to a gene. CDR3 in amino acids: CASSQDTSGSSYEQYF. DNA for the CDR3: TGCGCCAGCAGCCAGGACACTAGCGGGAGTTCGTACGAGCAGTACTTC.

This chain uses TRBV7-9 with TRBJ2-5; D is uncertain. This CDR3 spans 16 amino acids. The germline CDR1 and CDR2 sequences are SEHNR and FQNEAQ (reference sequence). Between the trimmed V and J ends, which lost 5 bases and 5 bases, there was a span of 21 bases. The CDR3 DNA is TGTGCCAGCAGCCCTACCGATAACGATTTGAGGGAGACCCAGTACTTC. Translated, it gives CASSPTDNDLRETQYF.

The J gene is TRBJ2-7, the V gene TRBV9; 16 bases match TRBD2. V dropped 3 bases and J dropped 6; count of bases not matched to a gene: 3. The germline gives CDR1 SGDLS, CDR2 YYNGEE. This CDR3 contains 15 residues. This CDR3 reads CASSEGLAGGREQYF. CDR3 sequence (DNA): TGTGCCAGCAGCGAGGGACTAGCGGGGGGGCGCGAGCAGTACTTC.

The chain employs TRBV20-1 and TRBJ2-1; no firm D call. Germline CDR1 reads DFQATT; CDR2 reads SNEGSKA (reference sequence). The CDR3 extends over 11 amino acids. Between the trimmed V and J ends, which lost 3 bases and 10 bases, there was a span of 10 bases. As DNA, the CDR3 is TGCAGTGCTAGGTTCGTACGGGAGCAGTTCTTC. Translated, it gives CSARFVREQFF.

V usage is TRBV13 and J usage is TRBJ1-1; no reliable D call. Deletions cut 5 bases from V and 1 base from J, with 14 bases between. CDR1 is PRHDT, CDR2 FYEKMQ, per germline (reference sequence). The CDR3 is made up of 15 amino acids. The CDR3 region has the DNA TGTGCCAGCAGCGCGCCCGAGACTTCGAACACTGAAGCTTTCTTT. Its protein is CASSAPETSNTEAFF.

This clone appeared a few times. The CDR3 spells CASSYRQGSHRKLFF. In nucleotides, the CDR3 is TGTGCCAGCAGTTACCGACAGGGGAGTCATCGAAAACTGTTTTTT. The V gene is TRBV28, the J gene TRBJ1-4; TRBD1 aligns across 8 bases. This CDR3 has 15 amino acids. The V and J ends lost 4 bases and 10 bases, in that order; junction bases with no gene match: 11. Per the germline V gene, CDR1 is MDHEN and CDR2 is SYDVKM. Full variable domain (rest looked up from reference TRBV28 and TRBJ1-4): DVKVTQSSRYLVKRTGEKVFLECVQDMDHENMFWYRQDPGLGLRLIYFSYDVKMKEKGDIPEGYSVSREKKERFSLILESASTNQTSMYLCASSYRQGSHRKLFFGSGTQLSVL.

This clone was counted only a few times. The V gene is TRBV10-1, the J gene TRBJ2-7, with D tentatively TRBD2 (6 bases). The CDR3 runs 13 residues. The germline CDR1 and CDR2 sequences are WNHNN and SYGVQD (reference sequence). Trimming pared 5 bases from V and 0 bases from J, leaving 8 bases between. The CDR3 loop reads CASSPGSSYEQYF. In nucleotides, the CDR3 is TGCGCCAGCAGTCCCGGGAGCTCCTACGAGCAGTACTTC.

The chain couples TRBV19 to TRBJ2-3; 9 bases align to TRBD2. There are 16 residues in the CDR3. V gave up 10 bases and J gave up 2 bases; unmatched junction bases: 13. CDR1 is LNHDA and CDR2 is SQIVND in the germline V gene (reference sequence). For the CDR3, the DNA is TGTGCCACTTCCCCCCCGGCTAGCGGGAACACAGATACGCAGTATTTT. This codes for CATSPPASGNTDTQYF.

The chain has TRBV6-1 and TRBJ1-1; possible D gene TRBD1, 5 bases. Germline assignment: CDR1 MNHNS and CDR2 SASEGT. Trimming cost V 3 bases and J 5 bases, with 13 bases left between them. The CDR3 runs to 14 residues. CDR3 in amino acids: CASSDGGSNTEAFF. The CDR3 DNA reads as TGTGCCAGCAGTGACGGGGGGAGCAATACTGAAGCTTTCTTT.

This chain connects TRBV30 to TRBJ1-2, with TRBD1 as a possible D gene (5 bases). The germline CDR1 and CDR2 sequences are GTSNPN and SVGIG (reference sequence). The CDR3 consists of 13 residues. The germline V and J ends were trimmed by 5 bases and 2 bases, with 12 bases remaining between them. The DNA of the CDR3 is TGTGCCTGGGGACGGACATCCAACTATGGCTACACCTTC. It codes for CAWGRTSNYGYTF.

To note about this clone: One end of the junction is discordant with germline, which a read error may explain. The rearrangement links TRBV7-7 to TRBJ1-3; 9 bases align to TRBD1. The CDR3 has 15 residues. Germline-derived CDR1 and CDR2 are SSHAT and FNYEAQ (reference sequence). The DNA for the CDR3 is TGTGCTAGCAGCGCAGACAGGGGGACTGGAAACACCATATATTTT. Amino acids: CASSADRGTGNTIYF.

The gene calls are TRBV2 and TRBJ1-5; perhaps TRBD1 as D (5 bases). Germline loops: CDR1 SNHLY, CDR2 FYNNEI. This CDR3 spans 16 amino acids. V gave up 8 bases and J gave up 4 bases, with 21 bases separating them. CDR3 in amino acids: CASGLTRGPGNQPQHF. The CDR3 DNA follows: TGTGCCAGCGGACTAACGAGGGGCCCGGGAAATCAGCCCCAGCATTTT.

The chain has TRBV6-5 and TRBJ1-6; no firm D call. Trimming left V 4 bases short and J 8 bases short, with 12 bases between. The germline gives CDR1 MNHEY, CDR2 SVGAGI. The CDR3 length is 14 residues. CDR3 nucleotides: TGTGCCAGCAGTTTTGAGCGGGGTTATTCACCCCTCCACTTT. Translation gives CASSFERGYSPLHF.

The chain combines TRBV18 with TRBJ1-6, with 9 bases lining up with TRBD1. Trimming took 3 bases from V and 8 from J; bases not matched to a gene: 2. Germline V lookup: CDR1 KGHSH, CDR2 LQKENI. There are 14 residues in the CDR3. CDR3 loop: CASSPGQGDSPLHF. CDR3 sequence (DNA): TGTGCCAGCTCACCGGGACAGGGAGATTCACCCCTCCACTTT.